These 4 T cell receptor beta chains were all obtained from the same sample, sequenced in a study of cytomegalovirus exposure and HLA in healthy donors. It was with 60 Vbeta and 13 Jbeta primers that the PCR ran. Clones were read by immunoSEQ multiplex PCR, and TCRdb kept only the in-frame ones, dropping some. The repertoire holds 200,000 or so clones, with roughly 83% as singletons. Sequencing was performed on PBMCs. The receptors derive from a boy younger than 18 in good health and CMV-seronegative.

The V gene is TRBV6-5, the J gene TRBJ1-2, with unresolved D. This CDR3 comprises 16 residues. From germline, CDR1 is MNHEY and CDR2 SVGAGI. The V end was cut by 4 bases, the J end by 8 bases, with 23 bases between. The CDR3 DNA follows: TGTGCCAGCAGTTTAGTAATAGCGTCGCCGGCTGGGGGCTACACCTTC. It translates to CASSLVIASPAGGYTF.

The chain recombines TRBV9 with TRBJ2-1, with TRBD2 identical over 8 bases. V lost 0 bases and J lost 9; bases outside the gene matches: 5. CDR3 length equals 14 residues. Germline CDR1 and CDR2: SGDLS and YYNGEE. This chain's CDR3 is CASSVAGGPGEQFF. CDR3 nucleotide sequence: TGTGCCAGCAGCGTAGCGGGAGGGCCGGGTGAGCAGTTCTTC.

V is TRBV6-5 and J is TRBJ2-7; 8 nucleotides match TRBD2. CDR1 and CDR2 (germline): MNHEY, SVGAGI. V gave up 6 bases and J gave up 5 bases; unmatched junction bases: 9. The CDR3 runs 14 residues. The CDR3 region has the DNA TGTGCCAGCAGCTTTGGCGGGAGGATCGACGAGCAGTACTTC. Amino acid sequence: CASSFGGRIDEQYF.

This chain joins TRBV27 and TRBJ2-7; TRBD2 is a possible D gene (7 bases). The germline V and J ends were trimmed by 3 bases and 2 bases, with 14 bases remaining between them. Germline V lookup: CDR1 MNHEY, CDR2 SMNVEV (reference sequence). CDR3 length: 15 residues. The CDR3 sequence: CASSFWGGATYEQYF. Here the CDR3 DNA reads TGTGCCAGCAGTTTTTGGGGGGGGGCCACCTACGAGCAGTACTTC.